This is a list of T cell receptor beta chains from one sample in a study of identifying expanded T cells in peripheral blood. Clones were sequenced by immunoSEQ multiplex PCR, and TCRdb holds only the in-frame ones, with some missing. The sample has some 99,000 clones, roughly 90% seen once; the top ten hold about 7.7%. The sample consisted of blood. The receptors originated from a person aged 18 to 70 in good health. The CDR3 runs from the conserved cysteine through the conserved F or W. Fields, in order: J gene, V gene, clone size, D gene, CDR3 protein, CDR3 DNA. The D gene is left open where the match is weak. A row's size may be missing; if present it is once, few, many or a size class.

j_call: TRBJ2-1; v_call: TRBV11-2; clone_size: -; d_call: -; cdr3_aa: CASSLIRSGREQFF; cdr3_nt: TGTGCCAGCAGCTTAATCCGGTCAGGGCGTGAGCAGTTCTTC
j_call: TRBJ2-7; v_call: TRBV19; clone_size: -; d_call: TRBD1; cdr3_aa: CASSRSPGQTTYEQYF; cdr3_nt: TGTGCCAGTAGTCGTTCGCCGGGACAGACAACCTACGAGCAGTACTTC
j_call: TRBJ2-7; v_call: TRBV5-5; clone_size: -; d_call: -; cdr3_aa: CASSFQDGSYEQYF; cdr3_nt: TGTGCCAGCAGCTTTCAGGATGGGAGCTACGAGCAGTACTTC
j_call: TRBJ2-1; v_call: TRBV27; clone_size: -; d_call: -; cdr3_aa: CASSPWTANEQFF; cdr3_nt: TGTGCCAGCAGTCCGTGGACCGCCAATGAGCAGTTCTTC
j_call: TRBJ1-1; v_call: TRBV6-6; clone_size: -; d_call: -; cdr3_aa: CASLKEGVNTEAFF; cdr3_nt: TGTGCCAGCCTTAAGGAGGGGGTGAACACTGAAGCTTTCTTT
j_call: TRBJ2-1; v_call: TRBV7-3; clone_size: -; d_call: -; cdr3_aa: CASSLSAGSDEQFF; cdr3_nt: TGTGCCAGCAGCTTATCGGCGGGTAGCGATGAGCAGTTCTTC
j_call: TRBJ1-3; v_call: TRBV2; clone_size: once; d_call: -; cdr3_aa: CASGRTDGNTIYF; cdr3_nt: TGTGCCAGCGGAAGGACAGACGGAAACACCATATATTTT
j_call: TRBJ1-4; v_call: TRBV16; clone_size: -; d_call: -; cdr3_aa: CASSQLIREKLFF; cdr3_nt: TGTGCCAGCAGCCAATTAATCCGAGAAAAACTGTTTTTT
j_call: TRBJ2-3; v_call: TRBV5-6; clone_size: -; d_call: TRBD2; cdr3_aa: CASSLGTSGITDTQYF; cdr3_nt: TGTGCCAGCAGCTTGGGGACTAGCGGGATCACAGATACGCAGTATTTT
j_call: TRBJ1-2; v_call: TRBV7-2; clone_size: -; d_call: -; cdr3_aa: CASSFLTGLRGYTF; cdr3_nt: TGTGCCAGCAGCTTCCTCACAGGCCTGAGGGGCTACACCTTC
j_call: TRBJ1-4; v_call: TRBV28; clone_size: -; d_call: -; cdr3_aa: CATKWGSTNEKLFF; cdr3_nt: TGTGCCACCAAATGGGGCAGTACTAATGAAAAACTGTTTTTT
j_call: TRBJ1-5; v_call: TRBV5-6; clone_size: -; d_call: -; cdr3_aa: CASSWGGAYYSNQPQHF; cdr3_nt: TGTGCCAGCAGCTGGGGCGGAGCCTATTATAGCAATCAGCCCCAGCATTTT
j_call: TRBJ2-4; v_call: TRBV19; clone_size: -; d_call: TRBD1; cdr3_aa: CASRQKGQGRRKNIQYF; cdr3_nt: TGTGCCAGTAGGCAGAAGGGACAGGGAAGAAGAAAAAACATTCAGTACTTC
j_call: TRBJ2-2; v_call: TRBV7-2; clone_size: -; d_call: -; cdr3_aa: CASSLRQSRGELFF; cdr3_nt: TGTGCCAGCAGCCTCCGACAGTCCCGAGGGGAGCTGTTTTTT
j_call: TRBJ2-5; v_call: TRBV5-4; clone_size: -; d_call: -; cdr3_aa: CASSLDGETQYF; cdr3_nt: TGTGCCAGCAGCTTGGATGGTGAGACCCAGTACTTC
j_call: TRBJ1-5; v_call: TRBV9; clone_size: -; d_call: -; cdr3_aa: CASSVKARTHNQPQHF; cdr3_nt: TGTGCCAGCAGCGTCAAGGCCCGGACACACAATCAGCCCCAGCATTTT
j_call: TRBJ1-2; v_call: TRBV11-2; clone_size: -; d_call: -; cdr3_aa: CASSFGGLSGYTF; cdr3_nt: TGTGCCAGCAGCTTCGGCGGACTAAGTGGCTACACCTTC
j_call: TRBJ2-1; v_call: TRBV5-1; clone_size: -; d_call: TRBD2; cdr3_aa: CASNLAGTSGGYNEQFF; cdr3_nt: TGCGCCAGCAACCTGGCCGGGACTAGCGGGGGATACAATGAGCAGTTCTTC
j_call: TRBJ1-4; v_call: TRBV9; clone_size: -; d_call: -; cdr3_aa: CASSVGGREGEKLFF; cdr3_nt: TGTGCCAGCAGCGTAGGTGGCAGGGAAGGGGAAAAACTGTTTTTT
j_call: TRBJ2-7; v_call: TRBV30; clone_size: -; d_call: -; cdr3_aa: CAWSLLYEQYF; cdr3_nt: TGTGCCTGGAGTCTCCTCTACGAGCAGTACTTC
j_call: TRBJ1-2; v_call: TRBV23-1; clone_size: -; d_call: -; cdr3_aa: CASSQSNRAIPYYGYTF; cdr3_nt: TGCGCCAGCAGTCAATCGAATCGGGCCATCCCTTACTATGGCTACACCTTC
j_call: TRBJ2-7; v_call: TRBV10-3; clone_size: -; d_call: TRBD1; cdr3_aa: CAISASGTGVEQYF; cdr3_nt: TGTGCCATCAGTGCTTCCGGGACAGGGGTCGAGCAGTACTTC
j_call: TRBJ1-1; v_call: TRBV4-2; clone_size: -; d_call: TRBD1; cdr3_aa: CASSLEVRGGTEAFF; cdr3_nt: TGTGCCAGCAGCTTGGAAGTCAGGGGGGGAACTGAAGCTTTCTTT
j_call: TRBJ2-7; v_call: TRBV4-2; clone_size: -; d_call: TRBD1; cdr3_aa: CASSQVGQGVHEQYF; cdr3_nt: TGTGCCAGCAGCCAAGTTGGGCAGGGGGTCCACGAGCAGTACTTC
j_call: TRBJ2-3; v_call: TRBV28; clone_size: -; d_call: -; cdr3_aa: CASSFVDSSTDTQYF; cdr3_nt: TGTGCCAGCAGTTTTGTGGACAGCAGCACAGATACGCAGTATTTT
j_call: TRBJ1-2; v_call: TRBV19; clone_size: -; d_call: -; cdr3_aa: CASSLRDTANYGYTF; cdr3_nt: TGTGCCAGTAGTCTCCGGGACACAGCTAACTATGGCTACACCTTC
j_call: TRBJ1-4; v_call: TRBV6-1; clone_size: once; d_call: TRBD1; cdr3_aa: CASSEIGDSKLFF; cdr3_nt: TGTGCCAGCAGTGAAATTGGGGACAGCAAACTGTTTTTT